The 3 T cell receptor beta chains below all came from one sample that was sequenced in a study of tumor and adjacent non-tumor tissue in lung cancer. The template was RNA from unsorted bulk tissue. This non-tumor lung sample came from over 3 cm beyond the tumor edge. Three rounds of nested PCR, following a modified ARM-PCR protocol, produced the TCRbeta library. TCRdb itself ran the multiplex PCR reads through MiXCR, one entry per CDR3 protein. The table lists about 76,000 distinct CDR3 sequences, more than 80% of them singletons. The sample taken for sequencing was distant non-tumor lung tissue. These receptors were taken from a man aged 55 to 70 with non-small cell lung cancer.

As for this clonotype: At one end the junction does not follow the germline gene, possibly because of a read error. The chain links TRBV11-2 to TRBJ1-6; D perhaps matches TRBD1 (6 bases). The CDR3 has 15 amino acids. Germline V gene sequence: CDR1 SGHAT, CDR2 FQNNGV. DNA of the CDR3: TGTACCAGCAGCTTAGGAGGGGACAATACTTCACCACCCCACTTT. It encodes CTSSLGGDNTSPPHF.

This clonotype is a singleton in its sample. V and J are TRBV12-5 and TRBJ2-2, with D possibly being TRBD1 or TRBD2 (5 bases each). The V end was cut by 1 base, the J end by 9 bases, with 15 bases between. CDR1 is LGHNT and CDR2 is FRNRAP in the germline V gene. The CDR3 spans 15 residues. DNA for the CDR3: TGTGCTAGTGGTTTGGCCGGGACCAGGACCCGGGAGCTGTTTTTT. The encoded protein is CASGLAGTRTRELFF.

Of note for this clonotype: The junction departs from the called germline gene at one end, perhaps through a read error. The chain recombines TRBV6-1 with TRBJ1-1; 8 bases match TRBD1. The germline V gene has CDR1 MNHNS and CDR2 SASEGT. The CDR3 covers 14 residues. Here the CDR3 DNA reads TGTGTCAGCTGTAAAGACAGGGGCGACACTGAAGCTTTCTTT. This encodes CVSCKDRGDTEAFF.